This entry lists 2 T cell receptor beta chains sequenced from one sample in a study of T cells in Graves' hyperthyroidism and ophthalmopathy (dated by TCRdb to between 2018 and 2021). The method behind the library was multiplex PCR. Sequencing used an Illumina HiSeq 2000. Amplification of TCR beta CDR3 regions was carried out from RNA transcripts. A first-round RT-PCR of the TCR CDR3 used the HTBI primer set with the Qiagen OneStep RT-PCR kit. TCRdb reanalyzed the raw reads on its own, using fastp at Q25 for trimming and MiXCR for clone calling, and kept in-frame beta chains. Records with the same CDR3 protein are collapsed into one entry carrying the most frequent genes and DNA. In this sample the table shows 45,000 to 60,000 distinct CDR3 sequences, less than 50% of which occur a single time. Roughly 12% of the sample comes from the top ten. The specimen sequenced was blood. The receptor source for this set is a woman aged 30 to 39 with Graves' ophthalmopathy.

V is TRBV10-3 and J is TRBJ2-2; D unresolved. Germline V gives CDR1 ENHRY, CDR2 SYGVKD. The CDR3 is 16 residues long. Trimming removed 3 bases at V and 1 base at J, with 12 bases between. CDR3 in amino acids: CAISDSQVGNTGELFF. In DNA, the CDR3 is TGTGCCATCAGTGATAGTCAAGTGGGGAACACCGGGGAGCTGTTTTTT.

There are many counts of this clonotype. It may be a read error: a sequence one base away is much more abundant. V usage is TRBV24-1 and J usage is TRBJ1-4, with D tentatively TRBD1 (5 bases). Trimming pared 6 bases from V and 5 bases from J, leaving 12 bases between. Germline lookup yields CDR1 KGHDR and CDR2 SFDVKD. The CDR3 is 14 amino acids. CDR3 residues: CATSRRGENEKLFF. CDR3 bases: TGTGCCACCAGTAGAAGGGGTGAAAATGAAAAACTGTTTTTT.